The T cell receptor (beta chain) under discussion was sequenced for a study of blood T cell repertoires in COVID-19 (dated by TCRdb to between 2020 and 2021). Background on the whole study: Samples from collaborators originated in the United States, Italy and Spain and spanned both the acute and convalescent phases of COVID-19. The prospective study material was composed of cDNA or gDNA derived from T cells, B-cell-depleted T cells, or PBMCs. Deeply sampled blood TCRbeta repertoires from subjects exposed to, actively infected with, or recovered from COVID-19 were included in the dataset. The repertoires were released in a freely available public database intended as a resource for research on the immune response to SARS-CoV-2. Samples came from the ongoing ImmuneRACE study (first 160 participants) plus 1,254 subjects from 6 global collaborators. Nearly every sample came with metadata listing a de-identified subject ID, COVID-19 status, age in years and sex. Where HLA class I and class II types were available, the types were taken from metadata supplied by the sample provider, not from assay-based typing. Paper-wide results and their limitations: How much clinical and demographic metadata was included differed by source and by participant, and the metadata was provided uncurated.

For this clone: Its antigen is unknown. No base quality information exists; no much larger clone differs at one position.

TCRbeta CDR3 regions were amplified from genomic DNA by means of the immunoSEQ Assay, a bias-controlled multiplex PCR. Per the source publication's procedure: Nucleated cell counts per sample were estimated from amplification of reference gene primers within the assay. Sequence reads were collapsed and filtered to measure the absolute abundance of every unique TCRbeta CDR3 rearrangement. For each sample, productive Simpson clonality was calculated as the square root of Simpson's diversity index over productive rearrangements. Held by TCRdb, this immuneACCESS table contains in-frame sequences only and omits some clones. Under half of the omission traces to an unresolved V gene where checked; the cause of the rest is unknown. V, J and clone size are those of that table, while D and trimming were read from the DNA. Within this sample are 310,000 or so clones, with 70% to 90% of them counted one time only. The ten largest clones take up 5.5% to 7% of the sample.

Via the germline V gene, CDR1 is SGHRS and CDR2 YFSETQ. Inclusive of the bounding cysteine and phenylalanine, the CDR3 is 14 residues long. Of the read, only the CDR3 DNA is kept; its 42 bases are in frame from base 1. Trimming leaves V shorter by 4 bases and J shorter by 3 bases, with the junction holding 6 bases beyond the gene matches. Participants in the prospective study were enrolled through a virtual design, were aged about 18 to 100 years, and lived in 20 to 30 United States geographic areas. Cohort assignment in the prospective study relied on participant-reported clinical history from a screening survey and a study questionnaire. ImmuneRACE Cohort 3 recovered participants were defined by two consecutive negative NP/OP PCR tests, healthcare professional clearance, or symptom resolution. Each participant in the prospective study had whole blood, serum and a nasopharyngeal or oropharyngeal swab collected by mobile phlebotomists. Over a roughly 2-month period, participants in the prospective study had the option of providing additional blood draws and questionnaires. Blood samples from the prospective study were shipped frozen or at room temperature prior to DNA extraction.

Recombination linked TRBV5-1 to TRBJ2-7, with TRBD1 identical over 8 junction bases. The sequence came from a woman in her 30s who had recovered from COVID-19. The material sequenced was PBMCs or T cells enriched from blood (not recorded which). For the CDR3, the sequence is CASSRTGKYYEQYF. Read as DNA, the sequence is TGCGCCAGCAGCAGGACAGGGAAATACTACGAGCAGTACTTC.